These 22 T cell receptor beta chains came from one sample sequenced in a study of blood T cell repertoires in COVID-19. Generated by immunoSEQ multiplex PCR, the TCRdb table keeps only in-frame clones and is missing some. Altogether 300,000 or so clones are present, about 91% being singletons, with the ten largest covering 6.9%. Sequences were obtained from peripheral blood. All receptors come from a young woman who had recovered from COVID-19.

The CDR3 region has the DNA TGTGCCAGCAGTACCCAGGGAAATGAAAAACTGTTTTTT. Its protein product is CASSTQGNEKLFF. The J gene is TRBJ1-4, the V gene TRBV28, with a possible D match to TRBD1 (5 bases). This CDR3 is built from 13 residues. Germline V gene lookup returns CDR1 MDHEN and CDR2 SYDVKM. Deletions cut 5 bases from V and 5 bases from J, with 9 bases between.

CDR3 DNA: TGTGCCAGCAGGATTGCTTCGGGATCTGGAAACACCATATATTTT. The encoded protein is CASRIASGSGNTIYF. This chain links TRBV2 with TRBJ1-3, with D unresolved. Deletions cut 6 bases from V and 1 base from J, with 13 bases between. CDR1 SNHLY and CDR2 FYNNEI come from the germline V gene. The CDR3 contains 15 residues.

The rearrangement uses TRBV5-1 and TRBJ2-2; 11 nucleotides match TRBD2. Germline V gene data show CDR1 as SGHRS and CDR2 as YFSETQ. CDR3 length: 17 amino acids. Trimming removed 1 base from V and 1 base from J; junction bases left unmatched: 3. The CDR3 sequence: CASSLFLAGGNTGELFF. CDR3 coding DNA: TGCGCCAGCAGCTTGTTCCTAGCGGGGGGGAACACCGGGGAGCTGTTTTTT. Combining the CDR3 with reference TRBV5-1 and TRBJ2-2 gives the whole variable domain KAGVTQTPRYLIKTRGQQVTLSCSPISGHRSVSWYQQTPGQGLQFLFEYFSETQRNKGNFPGRFSGRQFSNSRSEMNVSTLELGDSALYLCASSLFLAGGNTGELFFGEGSRLTVL.

The chain joins TRBV7-6 to TRBJ1-5; D not certain. This CDR3 has 17 amino acids. Germline-derived CDR1 and CDR2 are SGHVS and FNYEAQ. Trimming left V 1 base short and J 0 bases short, with 13 bases between. The CDR3 DNA reads TGTGCCAGCAGCTTAGGAGGAGGGATGAATAGCAATCAGCCCCAGCATTTT. The encoded protein is CASSLGGGMNSNQPQHF.

V usage is TRBV4-2 and J usage is TRBJ2-1, with 9 bases matching TRBD2. The ends lost 3 bases at V and 7 bases at J; junction bases unmatched: 7. CDR1 is LGHNA and CDR2 is YNFKEQ in the germline V gene. There are 15 residues in the CDR3. CDR3 sequence reads: CASSHESGGRNEQFF. CDR3 nucleotide sequence: TGTGCCAGCAGCCATGAAAGCGGGGGGCGGAATGAGCAGTTCTTC.

This sequence joins TRBV28 and TRBJ1-2; the match to TRBD1 covers 7 bases. This CDR3 comprises 14 residues. CDR1 is MDHEN, CDR2 SYDVKM, per germline. V lost 5 bases, J lost 2 bases, and 5 bases stayed unmatched. The CDR3 sequence is CASSPATGNYGYTF. The CDR3 DNA sequence: TGTGCCAGCAGTCCGGCGACAGGGAACTATGGCTACACCTTC.

CDR3 sequence reads: CASSVAISGNYGYTF. The CDR3 nucleotides read TGTGCCAGCAGCGTAGCTATTTCGGGTAACTATGGCTACACCTTC. V is TRBV9 and J is TRBJ1-2, with D hard to call. CDR3 size: 15 residues. The germline V gene encodes CDR1 SGDLS and CDR2 YYNGEE. V lost 0 bases to trimming and J lost 1 base, with 10 bases between them.

The chain is built from TRBV5-5 and TRBJ1-1; possible D gene TRBD1, 5 bases. Germline CDR1 reads SGHKS; CDR2 reads YYEKEE (reference sequence). This CDR3 is built from 14 residues. The V end lost 1 base, the J end lost 0 bases, and 7 bases lay between the germline ends. The CDR3 sequence: CASSLRQMNTEAFF. DNA for the CDR3: TGTGCCAGCAGCTTGAGACAGATGAACACTGAAGCTTTCTTT.

The V and J genes are TRBV9 and TRBJ1-2; D is possibly TRBD1 (5 bases). The germline V gene has CDR1 SGDLS and CDR2 YYNGEE. The CDR3 is 15 residues long. Between the trimmed V and J ends, which lost 4 bases and 2 bases, there was a span of 15 bases. The CDR3 sequence: CASSTRPPGNYGYTF. The CDR3 nucleotides are TGTGCCAGCAGCACCCGACCCCCAGGGAACTATGGCTACACCTTC.

V and J are TRBV2 and TRBJ1-2; TRBD1 matches 9 bases. The V segment lost 5 bases and the J segment 7 bases; nucleotides outside the gene matches: 11. This CDR3 has 15 residues. The germline V gene encodes CDR1 SNHLY and CDR2 FYNNEI. CDR3 protein: CASSQMDRGRGGYTF. Written as DNA, the CDR3 is TGTGCCAGCAGTCAAATGGACAGGGGACGGGGTGGCTACACCTTC.

Remarks on this clone: This CDR3 is also generated by other DNA sequences in the sample. V gene TRBV27 combines with J gene TRBJ1-5; D possibly corresponds to TRBD1 (6 bases). Per germline, CDR1 MNHEY and CDR2 SMNVEV (reference sequence). V gave up 2 bases and J gave up 3 bases, with 14 bases separating them. The CDR3 is made up of 16 amino acids. The CDR3 DNA sequence: TGTGCCAGCAGTTTACGTTTCCAGGGGCTCAATCAGCCCCAGCATTTT. Its protein is CASSLRFQGLNQPQHF.

This clone was recorded once. The chain employs TRBV29-1 and TRBJ1-3; no reliable D call. CDR1 is SQVTM and CDR2 is ANQGSEA in the germline V gene. The CDR3 consists of 12 residues. Trimming pared 4 bases from V and 0 bases from J, leaving 4 bases between. The CDR3 bases are TGCAGCGTTGCTGTCTCTGGAAACACCATATATTTT. Its protein is CSVAVSGNTIYF.

This clone was seen more than once but under ten times. The rearrangement links TRBV19 to TRBJ2-2; 11 bases are shared with TRBD2. The CDR3 length is 16 residues. Germline CDR1 and CDR2: LNHDA and SQIVND (reference sequence). V shed 3 bases, J shed 5 bases, and the junction held 5 bases outside the gene matches. The CDR3 DNA reads as TGTGCCAGTAGTATTATAGCGGGGGGGCTGACCGGGGAGCTGTTTTTT. This sequence encodes CASSIIAGGLTGELFF.

The CDR3 spells CASTEGGVEAFF. The CDR3 DNA is TGTGCCAGCACCGAAGGGGGGGTTGAAGCTTTCTTT. V usage is TRBV12-3 or TRBV12-4 and J usage is TRBJ1-1; a weak D match, TRBD1 (6 bases). Trimming removed 7 bases at V and 7 bases at J, with 13 bases between. This CDR3 is 12 amino acids long.

This chain joins TRBV6-2 or TRBV6-3 and TRBJ2-7; the match to TRBD1 covers 7 bases. The V segment lost 2 bases and the J segment 4 bases; nucleotides outside the gene matches: 5. Germline V gene lookup returns CDR1 MNHEY and CDR2 SVGEGT. CDR3 length: 14 amino acids. In nucleotides, the CDR3 is TGTGCCAGCAGTTACCGACAGGGCCGATACGAGCAGTACTTC. This translates into CASSYRQGRYEQYF.

The V and J genes are TRBV30 and TRBJ2-7, with a possible D match to TRBD1 (5 bases). Germline CDR1 is GTSNPN and CDR2 is SVGIG (reference sequence). V lost 3 bases to trimming and J lost 4 bases, with 13 bases between them. The CDR3 runs to 13 residues. The CDR3 reads CAWRQKTDYEQYF. The CDR3 region has the DNA TGTGCCTGGAGGCAAAAGACAGATTACGAGCAGTACTTC. Full variable domain (rest looked up from reference TRBV30 and TRBJ2-7): SQTIHQWPATLVQPVGSPLSLECTVEGTSNPNLYWYRQAAGRGLQLLFYSVGIGQISSEVPQNLSASRPQDRQFILSSKKLLLSDSGFYLCAWRQKTDYEQYFGPGTRLTVT.

The chain couples TRBV6-5 to TRBJ1-2; 8 bases agree with TRBD1. The CDR3 is 14 amino acids. Trimming at V came to 5 bases and at J to 3 bases, leaving 5 bases not matched to a gene. Germline V gene data show CDR1 as MNHEY and CDR2 as SVGAGI. CDR3 in DNA: TGTGCCAGCAGTCGACAGGGGCTGGACTATGGCTACACCTTC. Its protein is CASSRQGLDYGYTF.

The gene calls are TRBV15 and TRBJ1-6, with unresolved D. The CDR3 length is 17 residues. Deletions cut 1 base from V and 0 bases from J, with 10 bases between. Germline V gives CDR1 LNHNV, CDR2 YYDKDF (reference sequence). CDR3 in amino acids: CATSRGAGSSYNSPLHF. The CDR3 DNA reads as TGTGCCACCAGCAGAGGGGCGGGTAGCTCCTATAATTCACCCCTCCACTTT.

The chain joins TRBV27 to TRBJ2-2, with D perhaps matching TRBD1 (5 bases). CDR1 is MNHEY and CDR2 is SMNVEV in the germline V gene (reference sequence). This CDR3 has 13 amino acids. Between the trimmed V and J ends, which lost 10 bases and 0 bases, there was a span of 9 bases. In DNA, the CDR3 is TGTGCCACCCGGACAACGAACACCGGGGAGCTGTTTTTT. Its translation is CATRTTNTGELFF.

This clone has just a few counts. The rearrangement joins TRBV6-4 to TRBJ2-3; TRBD2 aligns across 7 bases. V shed 6 bases, J shed 2 bases, and the junction held 5 bases outside the gene matches. This CDR3 contains 14 residues. Germline V gene lookup returns CDR1 MRHNA and CDR2 SNTAGT. Written as DNA, the CDR3 is TGTGCCAGCAGCACGGGACTACCCACAGATACGCAGTATTTT. Translated, it gives CASSTGLPTDTQYF.

The chain combines TRBV5-6 with TRBJ1-4, with 9 bases aligning to TRBD1. This CDR3 is built from 15 residues. V gave up 0 bases and J gave up 8 bases; unmatched junction bases: 5. The germline V gene encodes CDR1 SGHDT and CDR2 YYEEEE. The CDR3 protein is CASSLGTGAGEKLFF. The DNA of the CDR3 is TGTGCCAGCAGCTTGGGGACAGGGGCCGGGGAAAAACTGTTTTTT. Full variable domain (missing parts from reference TRBV5-6 and TRBJ1-4): DAGVTQSPTHLIKTRGQQVTLRCSPKSGHDTVSWYQQALGQGPQFIFQYYEEEERQRGNFPDRFSGHQFPNYSSELNVNALLLGDSALYLCASSLGTGAGEKLFFGSGTQLSVL.

The chain carries TRBV7-6 and TRBJ2-3, with TRBD2 as a possible D gene (6 bases). This CDR3 is built from 17 residues. Germline CDR1 is SGHVS and CDR2 is FNYEAQ. V lost 5 bases, J lost 3 bases, and 21 bases lay in between. CDR3 nucleotide sequence: TGTGCCAGCAGCCCAACCGGACTACAGGTCGTGACAGATACGCAGTATTTT. It encodes CASSPTGLQVVTDTQYF.